These 13 T cell receptor beta chains originate from one sample sequenced in a study of cytomegalovirus exposure and HLA in healthy donors. Amplification used 60 Vbeta primers and 13 Jbeta primers. The method was immunoSEQ multiplex PCR; TCRdb's version includes in-frame clones alone and lacks a portion of them. The data contain over 150,000 clones, 75% to 85% of them singletons. What was sequenced was PBMCs. These receptors came from a boy aged 5-17 years in good health and CMV-seronegative.

This clone has only one observation. The genes are TRBV27 and TRBJ2-2, with 9 nucleotides matching TRBD1. Germline trimming cut 7 bases from V and 1 base from J; bases unmatched to any gene: 7. The CDR3 has 16 residues. Germline loops: CDR1 MNHEY, CDR2 SMNVEV (reference sequence). DNA for the CDR3: TGTGCCAGCACCAATCCGGGACAGGGGAACACCGGGGAGCTGTTTTTT. Translated, it gives CASTNPGQGNTGELFF.

The CDR3 here is CASSDQKDRGAYGYTF. DNA of the CDR3: TGTGCCAGCAGCGACCAAAAGGACAGGGGGGCCTATGGCTACACCTTC. J is TRBJ1-2 and V is TRBV7-9, with 10 bases matching TRBD1. CDR3 size: 16 residues. Germline CDR1 SEHNR, CDR2 FQNEAQ (reference sequence). The V and J ends lost 5 bases and 4 bases, in that order; junction bases with no gene match: 10.

The rearrangement joins TRBV6-1 to TRBJ1-6; 9 bases map to TRBD1. Germline CDR1 is MNHNS and CDR2 is SASEGT. This CDR3 contains 14 residues. The J segment lost 10 bases and the V segment lost 6 bases, leaving 7 bases of the junction unmatched. DNA for the CDR3: TGTGCCAGCAGGCCGACAGGGGGAAGGTCACCCCTCCACTTT. Translated: CASRPTGGRSPLHF.

In this sample, this clone turned up once. CDR3 nucleotides: TGTGCCAGCGCCGTAGCGGGGTTAATGGGAGATACGCAGTATTTT. Translation: CASAVAGLMGDTQYF. J is TRBJ2-3 and V is TRBV6-1; TRBD2 agrees at 8 bases. The CDR3 is 15 residues long. The germline V gene has CDR1 MNHNS and CDR2 SASEGT. The V gene end was trimmed by 8 bases and the J gene end by 5 bases; junction bases not matched to a gene: 12.

This clone was seen more than once but under ten times. The chain uses TRBV4-1 and TRBJ1-4; a weak D match, TRBD1 (6 bases). The CDR3 consists of 13 residues. Germline lookup yields CDR1 MGHRA and CDR2 YSYEKL. Trimming took 0 bases from V and 11 from J, leaving 10 bases between them. CDR3 sequence reads: CASSQDRGGKLFF. In nucleotides, the CDR3 is TGCGCCAGCAGCCAAGACAGGGGCGGGAAACTGTTTTTT.

The rearrangement joins TRBV2 to TRBJ2-1; 11 bases map to TRBD2. There are 16 residues in the CDR3. CDR1 is SNHLY and CDR2 is FYNNEI in the germline V gene. Trimming took 2 bases from V and 4 from J; bases not matched to a gene: 4. The CDR3 DNA sequence: TGTGCCAGCAGTGAAACTAGCGGGAGCGAGTACAATGAGCAGTTCTTC. It is translated as CASSETSGSEYNEQFF.

With respect to this clone: This specimen includes other DNA sequences encoding the same CDR3. This chain joins TRBV5-1 and TRBJ1-1, with D possibly matching TRBD1 (5 bases). CDR1 and CDR2 (germline): SGHRS, YFSETQ. Trimming took 1 base from V and 1 from J, leaving 8 bases between them. The CDR3 contains 14 residues. CDR3 residues: CASSLTGTNTEAFF. Written as DNA, the CDR3 is TGCGCCAGCAGCTTGACAGGAACGAACACTGAAGCTTTCTTT.

This chain connects TRBV11-2 to TRBJ1-4; 11 positions match TRBD1. Trimming took 2 bases from V and 7 from J; bases not matched to a gene: 6. The CDR3 has 16 residues. Germline V CDR1 and CDR2: SGHAT, FQNNGV. The CDR3 region has the DNA TGTGCCAGCAGCTTATTGGGGACAGGGGGTGGTGAAAAACTGTTTTTT. Protein: CASSLLGTGGGEKLFF.

This clone was counted between two and nine times. V is TRBV6-6 and J is TRBJ2-7, with D uncertain. V lost 0 bases and J 3 bases, leaving 9 bases between the germline ends. The CDR3 covers 14 residues. Germline CDR1 reads MNHNY; CDR2 reads SVGAGI (reference sequence). The CDR3 nucleotides are TGTGCCAGCAGTTACTCCCCCAGTTTCTACGAGCAGTACTTC. It is translated as CASSYSPSFYEQYF.

The rearrangement uses TRBV7-2 and TRBJ2-7, with D possibly TRBD2 on 5 matching bases. The V end lost 5 bases, the J end lost 2 bases, and 13 bases lay between the germline ends. The CDR3 is made up of 14 amino acids. Per germline, CDR1 SGHTA and CDR2 FQGNSA. CDR3 coding DNA: TGTGCCAGCAGCGCCCAGCCCGGGGCCTACGAGCAGTACTTC. Its translation: CASSAQPGAYEQYF.

The V and J genes are TRBV11-1 and TRBJ1-2; 8 bases fit TRBD1. This CDR3 contains 16 residues. Germline CDR1 reads SGHAT; CDR2 reads FQDESV (reference sequence). V dropped 6 bases and J dropped 0; count of bases not matched to a gene: 9. Here the CDR3 reads CASSSGTGSANYGYTF. The CDR3 nucleotides read TGTGCCAGCAGTTCCGGGACAGGCTCGGCTAACTATGGCTACACCTTC.

This clone is a singleton in its sample. This chain connects TRBV9 to TRBJ2-7, with a weak D call TRBD1 (6 bases). Germline assignment: CDR1 SGDLS and CDR2 YYNGEE. V shed 0 bases and J shed 6 bases, with 13 bases lying between them. CDR3 length: 14 residues. CDR3 bases: TGTGCCAGCAGCGTAGAGCAGGGGTTGGGCGAGCAGTACTTC. This translates into CASSVEQGLGEQYF.

The chain joins TRBV9 to TRBJ2-1, with 10 positions matching TRBD1. CDR3 length: 16 residues. Trimming removed 4 bases from V and 4 bases from J; junction bases left unmatched: 8. CDR1 and CDR2 from the germline V gene are SGDLS and YYNGEE. In DNA form, the CDR3 reads TGTGCCAGCAGCCTCCACAGGGGACAGGGGTACAATGAGCAGTTCTTC. Amino acid sequence: CASSLHRGQGYNEQFF.